This note documents a single T cell receptor (beta chain) sequence. Its antigen is still unknown. Data came from immunoSEQ multiplex PCR; TCRdb stores just in-frame clones and leaves some out. The profile shows 45,000 to 65,000 clones, 84% of them singletons. This sample was included in a study of OX40 agonist ivuxolimab in advanced cancers. The overall study: Averaging about 60 years in age, with a range of roughly 20 to 90, the cohort was approximately 84% male. Study findings and constraints: Among patients with partial responses at 0.1-3.0 mg/kg, clonal expansion was among the lowest.

Autoimmune disease history or systemic immunosuppression disqualified patients. This CDR3 has 14 amino acids. Germline assignment: CDR1 MGHDK and CDR2 SYGVNS. V was cut by 3 bases and J by 2 bases, with 8 bases left in between. This clonotype was obtained from an adult with an advanced solid tumor such as melanoma, head and neck, liver or kidney cancer. The chain recombines TRBV25-1 with TRBJ1-3; possibly TRBD1 for D (6 bases). Source: CD4+ or CD8+ T cells sorted from blood, taken in a trial of the OX40 agonist ivuxolimab. CDR3 sequence (DNA): TGTGCCAGCAGTGACCGGGACACTGGAAACACCATATATTTT. Its translation is CASSDRDTGNTIYF.